This T cell receptor beta chain was documented in a study of tissue T cells after allogeneic stem cell transplantation. Profiling relied on immunoSEQ multiplex PCR, and the TCRdb table lists in-frame clones only, not all of them. The data contain 7,500 to 9,500 clones, 45% of them singletons. This CDR3 has 13 residues. Trimming removed 1 base at V and 1 base at J, with 4 bases between. Looked up from germline, CDR1 is NSQYPW and CDR2 is LRSPGD (reference sequence). Study-wide results and limits: TCR repertoires tracked anatomic similarity, regardless of disease or transplant status.

For this clone: No antigen is known for it. This may arise from a read error, as a much more abundant clone is one base away. Germline and genes: mouse. The missing CDR3 end, 1 residue past where the read stops, is filled in from the germline J gene.

Time point meaning: mouse harvest day 7 after allogeneic transplant. Mouse grafts combined 10^7 T-cell-depleted bone marrow cells with 10^6 splenic CD5+ T cells. Mice had MHC-mismatched B6 into BALB/c GVHD, sampled day 7 or 14. The specimen sequenced was gut tissue. The clonotype originates from a female BALB/c mouse given C57BL/6 T cells with graft-versus-host disease after an allogeneic hematopoietic cell transplant. The rearrangement uses TRBV1 and TRBJ1-1; D is unclear. This CDR3 reads CTCSAGENTEVFF. The CDR3 bases that were read are TGCACCTGCAGTGCAGGGGAAAACACAGAAGTCTTC.